This T cell receptor beta chain comes out of a study of T cell responses to AZD1222 COVID-19 vaccine. CDR3 size: 14 residues. The germline V gene has CDR1 SNHLY and CDR2 FYNNEI. Between the trimmed V and J ends, which lost 8 bases and 10 bases, there was a span of 18 bases. Generated by immunoSEQ multiplex PCR, the TCRdb table keeps only in-frame clones and is missing some. In the table there are 140,000 to 150,000 clones, around 90% of which are singletons. This sample comprised peripheral blood, obtained 28 days after the second dose of the MenACWY control vaccine. The source of this sequence is an adult who received the MenACWY meningococcal vaccine as a control. J is TRBJ1-6 and V is TRBV2, with D unclear. CDR3 sequence reads: CASAPQSGESPLHF. CDR3 nucleotides: TGTGCCAGCGCCCCCCAATCAGGAGAATCACCCCTCCACTTT.